The 3 T cell receptor beta chains in this list originate from one sample, sequenced in a study of blood T cell repertoires in COVID-19. Sequenced by immunoSEQ multiplex PCR; TCRdb stores in-frame clones only, minus some. The data hold about 200,000 clones, with less than 85% observed a single time. Sequenced sample: peripheral blood. The receptor source for this set is a woman in her 70s with acute or convalescent COVID-19.

This clone has a single count. The chain joins TRBV11-2 to TRBJ2-2; weak D call: TRBD2 (6 bases). From germline, CDR1 is SGHAT and CDR2 FQNNGV. The CDR3 is 14 amino acids. With 0 bases removed from V and 7 bases from J, the gap between germline ends came to 9 bases. CDR3 nucleotides: TGTGCCAGCAGCTTAGATGGCGGGAACGGGGAGCTGTTTTTT. It is translated as CASSLDGGNGELFF.

The rearrangement joins TRBV11-2 to TRBJ1-3, with D unclear. V lost 5 bases and J lost 3, with 2 bases in between. The CDR3 totals 11 residues. Germline lookup yields CDR1 SGHAT and CDR2 FQNNGV. The CDR3 protein is CASSLGNTIYF. CDR3 nucleotide sequence: TGTGCCAGCAGCCTTGGAAACACCATATATTTT.

This clone showed up just a few times. Other nucleotide sequences in the sample specify the same CDR3. The chain uses TRBV18 and TRBJ2-2; perhaps TRBD1 as D (5 bases). The length of the CDR3 is 15 residues. The V and J ends lost 6 bases and 4 bases respectively, with 15 bases between them. Germline values: CDR1 KGHSH, CDR2 LQKENI. In DNA, the CDR3 is TGTGCCAGCTCGCCGCCCAGGGCTACCACCGGGGAGCTGTTTTTT. This codes for CASSPPRATTGELFF.